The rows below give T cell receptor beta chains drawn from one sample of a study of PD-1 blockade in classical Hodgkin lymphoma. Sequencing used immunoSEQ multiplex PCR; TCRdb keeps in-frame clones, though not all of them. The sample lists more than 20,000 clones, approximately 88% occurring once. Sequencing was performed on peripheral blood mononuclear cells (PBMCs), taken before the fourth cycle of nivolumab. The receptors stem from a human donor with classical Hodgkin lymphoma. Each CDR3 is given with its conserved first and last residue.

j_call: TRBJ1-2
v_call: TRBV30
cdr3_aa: CASSTGAGGYGYTF

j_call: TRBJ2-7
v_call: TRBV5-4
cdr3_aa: CASYDPGTSGSEEQYF

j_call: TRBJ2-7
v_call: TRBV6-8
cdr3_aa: CASSPPAGGLEQYF

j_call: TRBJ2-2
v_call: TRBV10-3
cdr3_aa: CAISESGGATGELFF

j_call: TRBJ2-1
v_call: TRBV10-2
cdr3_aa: CASSGYYNEQFF

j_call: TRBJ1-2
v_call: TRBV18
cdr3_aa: CASFTGQEANYGYTF

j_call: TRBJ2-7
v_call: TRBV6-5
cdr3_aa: CASSGLYEQYF

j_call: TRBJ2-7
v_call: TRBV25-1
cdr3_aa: CASSEFGQGAMDEQYF

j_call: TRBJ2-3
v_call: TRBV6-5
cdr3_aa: CASSYLPGPIADTQYF

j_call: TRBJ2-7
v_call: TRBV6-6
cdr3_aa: CASTPGESREQYF

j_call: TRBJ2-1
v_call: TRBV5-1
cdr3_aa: CASTLGLAAMNEQFF

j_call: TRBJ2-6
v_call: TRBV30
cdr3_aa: CAWQGPSGANVLTF

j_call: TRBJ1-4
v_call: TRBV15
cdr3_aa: CATSENRGLGNEKLFF

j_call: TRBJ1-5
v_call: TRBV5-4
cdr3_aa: CASSSNRDQPQHF

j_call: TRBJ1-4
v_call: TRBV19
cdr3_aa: CASSIDWDRVNEKLFF

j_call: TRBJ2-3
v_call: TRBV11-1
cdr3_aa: CASSRQGAGLDTQYF

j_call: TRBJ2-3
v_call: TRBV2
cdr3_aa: CASSERTGLPTDTQYF

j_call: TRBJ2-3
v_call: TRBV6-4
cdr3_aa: CASSPTPTDTQYF

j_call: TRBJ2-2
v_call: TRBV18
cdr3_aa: CASSPRDRSNTGELFF

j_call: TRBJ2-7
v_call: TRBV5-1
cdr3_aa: CASSWKTGAGGLEQYF

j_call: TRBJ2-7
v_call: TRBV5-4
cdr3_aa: CASSLAGTSYEQYF

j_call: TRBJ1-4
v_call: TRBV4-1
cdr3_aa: CASSPIGGQGHEDNEKLFF

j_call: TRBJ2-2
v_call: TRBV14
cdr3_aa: CASSRLNTGELFF

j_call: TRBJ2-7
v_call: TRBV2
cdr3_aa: CASRKGLADYEQYF

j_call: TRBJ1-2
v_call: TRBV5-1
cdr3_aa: CASSLQGSYGYTF

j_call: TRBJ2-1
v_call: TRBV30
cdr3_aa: CAWGGEQFF